The 26 T cell receptor beta chains below come from one sample, sequenced in a study of shared clonotypes between healthy human individuals. TCRdb's table, derived via immunoSEQ multiplex PCR, lists solely in-frame clones and lacks some. The sample holds about 510,000 clones; about three quarters are singletons and the top ten take under 15%. Sample: PBMCs. Source of these receptors: a woman aged 40-49 years in good health. Some clones in this sample may be carry-over from other donors' samples.

This clone has more than one count but fewer than ten. This chain connects TRBV6-6 to TRBJ1-5; 10 nucleotides match TRBD1. CDR1 MNHNY and CDR2 SVGAGI come from the germline V gene (reference sequence). The CDR3 loop spans 16 amino acids. J gave up 1 base and V 7 bases, and 7 bases lay outside the gene matches. CDR3 region: CASTTWDRGSNQPQHF. In DNA form, the CDR3 reads TGTGCCAGCACTACGTGGGACAGGGGAAGCAATCAGCCCCAGCATTTT.

The genes are TRBV5-1 and TRBJ2-5; 7 bases match TRBD1. The ends lost 1 base at V and 4 bases at J; junction bases unmatched: 7. This CDR3 region has 15 residues. Germline values: CDR1 SGHRS, CDR2 YFSETQ. The CDR3 region is CASSLRGGAGETQYF. CDR3 nucleotides: TGCGCCAGCAGCTTGAGAGGGGGCGCAGGAGAGACCCAGTACTTC.

By share of the sample, this clone is medium-sized (0.01 to 0.1%). The CDR3 DNA reads TGTGCCAGCAGTTTTGCAGGAGATCAGCCCCAGCATTTT. It codes for CASSFAGDQPQHF. The genes are TRBV2 and TRBJ1-5; D not certain. This CDR3 region has 13 residues. CDR1 and CDR2 (germline): SNHLY, FYNNEI. The V end lost 5 bases, the J end lost 5 bases, and 10 bases lay between the germline ends.

The rearrangement links TRBV10-3 to TRBJ1-2; D is unresolved. With 10 bases removed from V and 3 bases from J, the gap between germline ends came to 15 bases. CDR1 and CDR2 from the germline V gene are ENHRY and SYGVKD. The CDR3 loop spans 13 amino acids. CDR3 coding DNA: TGTGCCACCAGAGAAAGGACCGACTATGGCTACACCTTC. Its translation is CATRERTDYGYTF.

CDR3 nucleotides: TGTGCCAGCCCGGGGGGGGGAAGGAGCAATCAGCCCCAGCATTTT. Its translation is CASPGGGRSNQPQHF. The chain uses TRBV18 and TRBJ1-5, with D possibly TRBD1 on 5 matching bases. Trimming removed 8 bases from V and 1 base from J, with 15 bases in between. CDR1 and CDR2 (germline): KGHSH, LQKENI. The CDR3 runs 15 residues.

The chain recombines TRBV5-4 with TRBJ2-5, with 8 positions matching TRBD1. Trimming at V came to 4 bases and at J to 9 bases, leaving 14 bases not matched to a gene. The CDR3 runs 15 residues. Germline V gives CDR1 SGHNT, CDR2 YYREEE (reference sequence). CDR3 coding DNA: TGTGCCAGCAGCCCTCTTGGTTCGGGACAGGAGTCCCAGTACTTC. Its protein is CASSPLGSGQESQYF. Based on the CDR3 plus reference TRBV5-4 and TRBJ2-5, the full variable domain is ETGVTQSPTHLIKTRGQQVTLRCSSQSGHNTVSWYQQALGQGPQFIFQYYREEENGRGNFPPRFSGLQFPNYSSELNVNALELDDSALYLCASSPLGSGQESQYFGPGTRLLVL.

This chain uses TRBV29-1 with TRBJ1-2; a weak D match, TRBD1 (5 bases). The V gene's germline CDR1 is SQVTM and CDR2 ANQGSEA. The V and J ends lost 6 bases and 3 bases respectively, with 14 bases between them. This CDR3 comprises 13 residues. CDR3 in amino acids: CSVGVSGDYGYTF. The CDR3 nucleotides are TGCAGCGTGGGGGTTTCGGGCGACTATGGCTACACCTTC.

As DNA, the CDR3 is TGTGCCAGCAGCTCACAGGGAGGAGGGACAATTGTTACAGATACGCAGTATTTT. Its translation is CASSSQGGGTIVTDTQYF. V is TRBV7-3 and J is TRBJ2-3; TRBD1 or TRBD2 may be the D gene (6 bases each). V was trimmed by 4 bases and J by 3 bases, leaving 23 bases between them. The CDR3 spans 18 residues. Germline V CDR1 and CDR2: SGHTA, FQGTGA.

The chain employs TRBV11-2 and TRBJ2-3; perhaps TRBD2 as D (5 bases). This CDR3 has 14 amino acids. In germline, CDR1 is SGHAT, CDR2 FQNNGV. Deletions cut 3 bases from V and 4 bases from J, with 11 bases between. Written as DNA, the CDR3 is TGTGCCAGCAGCTTTGAGGGTAACGCAGATACGCAGTATTTT. Translated, it gives CASSFEGNADTQYF.

This clone was counted a few times. This rearrangement joins TRBV7-9 to TRBJ1-5; weak D call: TRBD1 (5 bases). The V gene lost 0 bases and the J gene lost 7 bases, with 10 bases spanning the gap. The CDR3 runs to 14 residues. Germline loops: CDR1 SEHNR, CDR2 FQNEAQ (reference sequence). The CDR3 region is CASSLAGEGQPQHF. In DNA form, the CDR3 reads TGTGCCAGCAGCTTAGCAGGGGAGGGGCAGCCCCAGCATTTT.

The genes are TRBV29-1 and TRBJ2-1; D not resolved. The CDR3 covers 13 residues. V was pared by 8 bases and J by 5 bases, with 16 bases between. The germline V gene has CDR1 SQVTM and CDR2 ANQGSEA. The CDR3 loop is CSPRVGDHNEQFF. CDR3 bases: TGCAGCCCCCGAGTAGGTGATCACAATGAGCAGTTCTTC.

V and J are TRBV18 and TRBJ1-5, with D unresolved. The CDR3 loop spans 14 amino acids. V was shortened by 2 bases and J by 0 bases, with 5 bases between the two germline ends. Per germline, CDR1 KGHSH and CDR2 LQKENI. In DNA form, the CDR3 reads TGTGCCAGCTCACCAACCCATAGCAATCAGCCCCAGCATTTT. This encodes CASSPTHSNQPQHF.

This chain links TRBV4-2 with TRBJ1-2; D is perhaps TRBD1 (5 bases). Germline assignment: CDR1 LGHNA and CDR2 YNFKEQ. The ends were cut back, 1 base at V and 8 bases at J, with 17 bases in the middle. The CDR3 has 15 residues. CDR3 sequence: CASSQVHSLGEGYTF. Written as DNA, the CDR3 is TGTGCCAGCAGCCAAGTCCACAGTCTAGGGGAAGGCTACACCTTC.

As to this clone: Germline and junction disagree at one end, which may indicate a read error. The chain recombines TRBV30 with TRBJ1-1; the D gene is possibly TRBD1 (5 bases). Germline V CDR1 and CDR2: GTSNPN, SVGIG (reference sequence). There are 16 residues in the CDR3. The DNA for the CDR3 is TGTGCCTGGAGGCCGAAGTTAGGACACGGCGGGGATGAAGCCTTCTTT. Protein sequence: CAWRPKLGHGGDEAFF.

This clone was seen a few times. The chain is built from TRBV7-9 and TRBJ1-2; D not certain. The ends were cut back, 6 bases at V and 2 bases at J, with 10 bases in the middle. The CDR3 totals 13 residues. Germline lookup yields CDR1 SEHNR and CDR2 FQNEAQ (reference sequence). Written as DNA, the CDR3 is TGTGCCAGCAGTTATGTTGGAAACTATGGCTACACCTTC. Amino acids: CASSYVGNYGYTF.

The chain has TRBV11-2 and TRBJ2-1; D remains ambiguous. V lost 1 base and J 5 bases, leaving 6 bases between the germline ends. CDR1 is SGHAT, CDR2 FQNNGV, per germline. The CDR3 consists of 13 residues. Written as DNA, the CDR3 is TGTGCCAGCAGCTTAGGCACCAACAATGAGCAGTTCTTC. As protein: CASSLGTNNEQFF. Based on the CDR3 plus reference TRBV11-2 and TRBJ2-1, the full variable domain is EAGVAQSPRYKIIEKRQSVAFWCNPISGHATLYWYQQILGQGPKLLIQFQNNGVVDDSQLPKDRFSAERLKGVDSTLKIQPAKLEDSAVYLCASSLGTNNEQFFGPGTRLTVL.

This sequence joins TRBV4-3 and TRBJ1-2, with D uncertain. Germline V gives CDR1 LGHNA, CDR2 YSLEER. The CDR3 has 15 amino acids. Trimming took 0 bases from V and 3 from J, leaving 11 bases between them. CDR3 sequence: CASSQEFGQHYGYTF. CDR3 in DNA: TGCGCCAGCAGCCAAGAGTTCGGGCAGCACTATGGCTACACCTTC.

The chain joins TRBV18 to TRBJ1-1; D uncertain. Trimming removed 8 bases from V and 1 base from J, with 17 bases in between. The CDR3 is 15 residues long. Germline CDR1 and CDR2: KGHSH and LQKENI. CDR3 sequence: CASQRVRARNTEAFF. CDR3 sequence (DNA): TGTGCCAGCCAGCGAGTTCGGGCGAGGAACACTGAAGCTTTCTTT. Filled out from reference TRBV18 and TRBJ1-1, the complete variable domain reads NAGVMQNPRHLVRRRGQEARLRCSPMKGHSHVYWYRQLPEEGLKFMVYLQKENIIDESGMPKERFSAEFPKEGPSILRIQQVVRGDSAAYFCASQRVRARNTEAFFGQGTRLTVV.

This chain connects TRBV7-9 to TRBJ2-3; 8 nucleotides align to TRBD1. J lost 2 bases, V lost 3 bases, and 7 bases had no gene match. Germline CDR1 and CDR2: SEHNR and FQNEAQ (reference sequence). This CDR3 has 16 residues. In DNA form, the CDR3 reads TGTGCCAGCAGCTTGAAGAGACAGGGGCCCACAGATACGCAGTATTTT. Its translation is CASSLKRQGPTDTQYF.

This sequence joins TRBV6-4 and TRBJ2-1, with TRBD2 identical over 10 bases. Trimming removed 5 bases from V and 8 bases from J; junction bases left unmatched: 6. The CDR3 covers 14 residues. Germline V CDR1 and CDR2: MRHNA, SNTAGT. The CDR3 region has the DNA TGTGCCAGCAGTCCCAGCGGGAGGGCCTATGAGCAGTTCTTC. Its protein product is CASSPSGRAYEQFF.

The chain carries TRBV7-3 and TRBJ2-6, with 11 bases fitting TRBD1. The germline V gene encodes CDR1 SGHTA and CDR2 FQGTGA. Unmatched junction bases numbered 5, after V lost 5 bases and J lost 2 bases. The CDR3 loop spans 17 amino acids. CDR3 amino acids: CASSQRGQGAGANVLTF. In DNA form, the CDR3 reads TGTGCCAGCAGCCAGAGGGGACAGGGGGCTGGGGCCAACGTCCTGACTTTC.

The chain joins TRBV5-6 to TRBJ1-1; D ambiguous. The CDR3 totals 17 residues. The germline V and J ends were trimmed by 2 bases and 5 bases, with 22 bases remaining between them. Per the germline V gene, CDR1 is SGHDT and CDR2 is YYEEEE. The CDR3 here is CASSFVRISVRGTEAFF. CDR3 nucleotides: TGTGCCAGCAGCTTCGTCCGAATCAGCGTACGAGGAACTGAAGCTTTCTTT. Supplemented by reference TRBV5-6 and TRBJ1-1, the full variable domain reads DAGVTQSPTHLIKTRGQQVTLRCSPKSGHDTVSWYQQALGQGPQFIFQYYEEEERQRGNFPDRFSGHQFPNYSSELNVNALLLGDSALYLCASSFVRISVRGTEAFFGQGTRLTVV.

The V and J genes are TRBV7-2 and TRBJ2-1; D is undetermined. The CDR3 runs to 12 residues. Between the trimmed V and J ends, which lost 5 bases and 8 bases, there was a span of 10 bases. CDR1 and CDR2 from the germline V gene are SGHTA and FQGNSA. CDR3 nucleotide sequence: TGTGCCAGCAGCCCTCTTTTCGATGAGCAGTTCTTC. The encoded protein is CASSPLFDEQFF.

The chain has TRBV19 and TRBJ2-5; 8 nucleotides agree with TRBD1. This CDR3 has 14 residues. Germline values: CDR1 LNHDA, CDR2 SQIVND (reference sequence). The trim removed 5 bases at V and 5 bases at J, leaving 7 bases unmatched. The CDR3 region is CASSSGGGGETQYF. The DNA for the CDR3 is TGTGCCAGTAGTTCAGGGGGCGGAGGTGAGACCCAGTACTTC.

This chain joins TRBV10-3 and TRBJ1-2; D is uncertain. This CDR3 contains 12 residues. Trimming cost V 0 bases and J 8 bases, with 7 bases left between them. Germline V gene sequence: CDR1 ENHRY, CDR2 SYGVKD. CDR3 loop: CAISESVGGYTF. CDR3 bases: TGTGCCATCAGTGAGTCGGTAGGAGGCTACACCTTC.

This chain links TRBV6-1 with TRBJ1-1, with TRBD1 as a possible D gene (6 bases). V lost 6 bases to trimming and J lost 3 bases, with 14 bases between them. CDR3 size: 14 residues. Germline V gene sequence: CDR1 MNHNS, CDR2 SASEGT. In DNA, the CDR3 is TGTGCCAGCAGCTGGGGGGGGCGAGACACTGAAGCTTTCTTT. This encodes CASSWGGRDTEAFF.